These T cell receptor beta chains were read from a single sample in a study of shared clonotypes between healthy human individuals. The repertoire was sequenced with immunoSEQ multiplex PCR; TCRdb's copy has only in-frame clones and lacks some. This table has about 490,000 clones, 76% appearing once. The sequenced material came from PBMCs. The receptors come from a woman aged 40 to 49 in good health. Some clones in this sample may be carry-over from other donors' samples. Each CDR3 is given with its conserved first and last residue. A D gene is named only where the DNA matches it firmly. Size values are once, few and many counts, or a class for expanded clones, and some rows have none.

cdr3_aa cdr3_nt j_call d_call v_call cdr3_length clone_size
CAIRQDRGFNEQFF TGTGCCATCCGCCAGGACAGGGGATTCAATGAGCAGTTCTTC TRBJ2-1 TRBD1 TRBV10-3 14 NA
CASSTGRGNEQFF TGTGCCAGCTCTACGGGGAGGGGGAATGAGCAGTTCTTC TRBJ2-1 NA TRBV18 13 NA
CASSLGPDTEAFF TGTGCCAGCAGCTTGGGACCCGACACTGAAGCTTTCTTT TRBJ1-1 NA TRBV7-9 13 NA
CASSSLAGGPNEQYF TGTGCCAGCAGCTCACTAGCGGGAGGGCCCAACGAGCAGTACTTC TRBJ2-7 TRBD2 TRBV5-4 15 NA
CASSLYLAGGYTGELFF TGTGCCAGCAGCTTGTATCTAGCGGGAGGCTACACCGGGGAGCTGTTTTTT TRBJ2-2 TRBD2 TRBV5-7 17 NA
CASSSQLSGAQHF TGTGCCAGCAGTTCCCAGCTGAGTGGCGCCCAGCATTTT TRBJ1-5 NA TRBV6-6 13 few
CASSFGLAGESEQYF TGTGCCAGCAGCTTTGGACTAGCGGGAGAGTCCGAGCAGTACTTC TRBJ2-7 TRBD2 TRBV11-1 15 NA
CASSSRTNLNTEAFF TGTGCCAGCAGTTCGCGAACTAACCTGAACACTGAAGCTTTCTTT TRBJ1-1 NA TRBV27 15 NA
CTRGGSYNEQFF TGTACCCGAGGGGGTTCCTACAATGAGCAGTTCTTC TRBJ2-1 NA TRBV28 12 few
CASSEQGRETQYF TGTGCCAGCAGTGAACAGGGGCGGGAGACCCAGTACTTC TRBJ2-5 NA TRBV25-1 13 many
CASSASSGANTGELFF TGTGCCAGCAGCGCCTCTAGCGGGGCGAACACCGGGGAGCTGTTTTTT TRBJ2-2 TRBD2 TRBV9 16 NA
CASSIEGGLAPYNEQFF TGTGCCAGTAGTATAGAAGGGGGACTAGCGCCCTACAATGAGCAGTTCTTC TRBJ2-1 TRBD2 TRBV19 17 NA
CASSSTGVGYGYTF TGCGCCAGCAGCTCGACAGGGGTAGGCTATGGCTACACCTTC TRBJ1-2 TRBD1 TRBV5-1 14 NA
CASRTGTSFSYEQYF TGCGCCAGCAGGACAGGGACATCGTTCTCCTACGAGCAGTACTTC TRBJ2-7 TRBD1 TRBV5-1 15 NA
CASSKGEGSGNTIYF TGTGCCAGCAGCAAAGGTGAGGGATCTGGAAACACCATATATTTT TRBJ1-3 NA TRBV21-1 15 NA
CASDRGHQLNNEQFF TGTGCCAGCGACCGAGGACATCAGCTTAACAATGAGCAGTTCTTC TRBJ2-1 NA TRBV9 15 NA
CASSRHTNTGELFF TGTGCCAGTAGTCGTCACACGAACACCGGGGAGCTGTTTTTT TRBJ2-2 NA TRBV19 14 NA
CASSLVGTGQETQYF TGTGCCAGCAGCTTAGTCGGCACGGGCCAGGAGACCCAGTACTTC TRBJ2-5 NA TRBV11-2 15 NA
CASSLGLASGELFF TGTGCCAGCAGCTTGGGACTAGCCTCCGGGGAGCTGTTTTTT TRBJ2-2 TRBD2 TRBV7-3 14 NA
CASKRGDSSGNTIYF TGTGCCAGCAAACGGGGGGATAGCTCTGGAAACACCATATATTTT TRBJ1-3 NA TRBV6-1 15 NA
CAISEITGGEQYF TGTGCCATCAGTGAGATCACAGGGGGCGAGCAGTACTTC TRBJ2-7 TRBD1 TRBV10-3 13 NA
CASSVAGVGYEQYF TGTGCCAGCAGCGTAGCGGGAGTGGGCTACGAGCAGTACTTC TRBJ2-7 NA TRBV9 14 NA
CASSPGGAGAEQYF TGTGCCAGCTCCCCGGGGGGGGCCGGGGCCGAGCAGTACTTC TRBJ2-7 TRBD2 TRBV18 14 NA
CASSLELWTSGDNEQFF TGTGCCAGCAGCTTAGAGCTCTGGACTAGCGGGGACAATGAGCAGTTCTTC TRBJ2-1 TRBD2 TRBV7-6 17 NA
CASSLVVNSYEQYF TGTGCCAGCAGCTTAGTGGTAAACTCCTACGAGCAGTACTTC TRBJ2-7 NA TRBV7-8 14 once
CASSQDLRPGQGETQYF TGTGCCAGCAGCCAAGATTTACGTCCGGGACAGGGAGAGACCCAGTACTTC TRBJ2-5 TRBD1 TRBV4-2 17 NA
CASSDGAQETQYF TGCGCCAGCTCGGACGGAGCCCAAGAGACCCAGTACTTC TRBJ2-5 NA TRBV5-1 13 NA
CASSLGGAFNYGYTF TGTGCCAGCAGCCTAGGGGGGGCTTTTAACTATGGCTACACCTTC TRBJ1-2 NA TRBV9 15 few
CASSSHDRQKLFF TGTGCCAGCAGTTCACACGACAGGCAAAAACTGTTTTTT TRBJ1-4 NA TRBV28 13 NA
CATSTGFEAFF TGTGCCACCAGTACAGGTTTTGAAGCTTTCTTT TRBJ1-1 NA TRBV6-5 11 NA
CASRPLAGGETQYF TGTGCCAGCAGACCCCTAGCGGGAGGGGAGACCCAGTACTTC TRBJ2-5 TRBD2 TRBV5-4 14 NA
CASSWDSLGFYEQYF TGTGCCAGCAGTTGGGACAGTCTTGGTTTCTACGAGCAGTACTTC TRBJ2-7 TRBD1 TRBV28 15 few
CASSPYGAGHTDTQYF TGTGCCAGCAGTCCTTATGGGGCGGGGCACACAGATACGCAGTATTTT TRBJ2-3 NA TRBV28 16 NA
CASSPLRASGSAEQFF TGTGCCAGCAGCCCCCTGCGGGCTAGCGGGAGCGCTGAGCAGTTCTTC TRBJ2-1 TRBD2 TRBV5-5 16 NA
CAWGTGGASETQYF TGTGCCTGGGGGACAGGGGGCGCTTCAGAGACCCAGTACTTC TRBJ2-5 TRBD1 TRBV30 14 few
CAISENDRATGNTIYF TGTGCCATCAGTGAGAACGACAGGGCTACTGGAAACACCATATATTTT TRBJ1-3 TRBD1 TRBV10-3 16 few
CASSVGGGTGELFF TGTGCCAGCAGCGTAGGGGGCGGGACCGGGGAGCTGTTTTTT TRBJ2-2 NA TRBV9 14 once
CASSGGFQETQYF TGTGCCAGCAGCGGGGGCTTCCAAGAGACCCAGTACTTC TRBJ2-5 NA TRBV7-2 13 NA
CASSMRTSGQITSTDTQYF TGTGCCAGTAGTATGCGGACTAGCGGGCAGATAACCTCCACAGATACGCAGTATTTT TRBJ2-3 TRBD2 TRBV19 19 NA
CASSSPPTNYGYTF TGTGCCAGCAGCTCCCCCCCCACTAACTATGGCTACACCTTC TRBJ1-2 NA TRBV7-9 14 NA